This TCR beta chain was sequenced for a study of blood T cells in healthy people across ages. Turning to the study itself: Capture via template switching afforded approximately one barcoded beta molecule per two T cells.

A J-beta primer mix and a sample-barcoded 5' primer were used in a second PCR of about 7 to 12 cycles. Samples each returned at least 3 million CDR3-containing paired-end reads. TCRdb reanalysed the 5' RACE reads using MiXCR and keeps one entry per CDR3 protein. In the table there are some 900,000 distinct CDR3 sequences, under 35% of which are singletons. Each sample yielded at least 5.5 micrograms of PBMC total RNA. General study points: Roughly linear age-related decline in beta diversity appeared, significant by age about 37.

About this clonotype: No antigen is known for it.

Trimming pared 2 bases from V and 1 base from J, leaving 8 bases between. The CDR3 has 14 amino acids. Germline values: CDR1 MNHEY, CDR2 SVGEGT. The clonotype was recovered from a woman aged 80 or over in good health. V gene TRBV6-2 or TRBV6-3 combines with J gene TRBJ1-1; D might be TRBD1 (5 bases). Sequenced: blood. CDR3 DNA: TGTGCCAGCAGTTACGAGGGGACGAACACTGAAGCTTTCTTT. Its protein is CASSYEGTNTEAFF.